The 30 T cell receptor beta chains in this list originate from one sample, sequenced in a study of cytomegalovirus exposure and HLA in healthy donors. The primer mix had 60 Vbeta and 13 Jbeta primers. The protocol was immunoSEQ multiplex PCR, while the TCRdb copy is restricted to in-frame clones and leaves out a portion. The repertoire holds about 140,000 clones, 75% seen once, with about 3.5% in the top ten. The sample comprised PBMCs. These receptors all stem from a middle-aged man in good health and CMV-seronegative.

The V call is TRBV7-8, the J call TRBJ1-4; D gene unclear. The V gene's germline CDR1 is SGHVS and CDR2 FQNEAQ. With 4 bases removed from V and 4 bases from J, the gap between germline ends came to 13 bases. The CDR3 totals 15 residues. The CDR3 spells CASSSEGTVNEKLFF. The CDR3 nucleotides are TGTGCCAGCAGCTCCGAAGGCACAGTTAATGAAAAACTGTTTTTT.

This chain connects TRBV18 to TRBJ2-2, with 8 bases matching TRBD1. The germline V gene has CDR1 KGHSH and CDR2 LQKENI. The J segment lost 1 base and the V segment lost 2 bases, leaving 3 bases of the junction unmatched. This CDR3 region has 16 residues. CDR3 in amino acids: CASSPYRGENTGELFF. Here the CDR3 DNA reads TGTGCCAGCTCACCATACAGGGGGGAGAACACCGGGGAGCTGTTTTTT.

V usage is TRBV5-1 and J usage is TRBJ2-3; a possible D gene is TRBD1 (6 bases). The germline gives CDR1 SGHRS, CDR2 YFSETQ. Trimming shortened V by 0 bases and J by 3 bases, and 11 bases separated the two germline ends. The CDR3 runs to 15 residues. The CDR3 spells CASSLGGPKTDTQYF. The CDR3, as DNA: TGCGCCAGCAGCTTGGGGGGGCCAAAGACAGATACGCAGTATTTT.

V and J are TRBV9 and TRBJ1-3; 10 nucleotides match TRBD1. This CDR3 comprises 20 residues. The V segment lost 4 bases and the J segment 4 bases; nucleotides outside the gene matches: 20. Germline CDR1 is SGDLS and CDR2 is YYNGEE. The CDR3 DNA reads as TGTGCCAGCAGCCCATACGCTCGCGGGACAGGGGTTTCTAAGGGAAACACCATATATTTT. Translation: CASSPYARGTGVSKGNTIYF.

This clone was observed once. Its ends do not fully match the called genes, so a read error is possible. The CDR3: CSSSLGGHISLSNQPQHF. The CDR3 bases are TGTTCCAGCAGCTTAGGGGGACACATCTCACTTAGCAATCAGCCCCAGCATTTT. The chain uses TRBV7-9 and TRBJ1-5, with a tentative D call TRBD1 (6 bases). The CDR3 runs 18 residues. Germline assignment: CDR1 SEHNR and CDR2 FQNEAQ (reference sequence).

J is TRBJ2-5 and V is TRBV6-1, with 8 bases identical to TRBD2. The J call may be faulty, since TRBJ2-7 better matches the DNA end. CDR3 size: 15 residues. CDR1 MNHNS and CDR2 SASEGT come from the germline V gene. Here the CDR3 reads CASSVRAGGPYEQYF. The CDR3 DNA reads as TGTGCCAGCAGTGTTAGGGCGGGGGGACCCTACGAGCAGTACTTC.

This clone occurred a few times. This rearrangement joins TRBV29-1 to TRBJ1-2; 9 positions match TRBD1. Trimming at V came to 3 bases and at J to 4 bases, leaving 6 bases not matched to a gene. The CDR3 covers 14 residues. From germline, CDR1 is SQVTM and CDR2 ANQGSEA. In nucleotides, the CDR3 is TGCAGCGTTGACGGGGACAGGGCTCTCTATGGCTACACCTTC. This encodes CSVDGDRALYGYTF.

This clone was detected a few times. The rearrangement uses TRBV4-3 and TRBJ1-1; a possible D gene is TRBD1 (6 bases). Germline V lookup: CDR1 LGHNA, CDR2 YSLEER. CDR3 size: 16 residues. V gave up 0 bases and J gave up 1 base, with 12 bases separating them. This CDR3 reads CASSQDRNRANTEAFF. The CDR3 nucleotides are TGCGCCAGCAGCCAAGATCGGAACAGGGCGAACACTGAAGCTTTCTTT.

The chain joins TRBV7-2 to TRBJ2-7, with 9 bases matching TRBD1. Germline V lookup: CDR1 SGHTA, CDR2 FQGNSA. The CDR3 is 15 residues long. V was pared by 3 bases and J by 0 bases, with 3 bases of the junction left unmatched. The CDR3 region is CASSFTGGYSYEQYF. In nucleotides, the CDR3 is TGTGCCAGCAGCTTCACAGGGGGCTACTCCTACGAGCAGTACTTC.

The genes are TRBV10-3 and TRBJ1-3, with a weak D call TRBD1 (6 bases). The CDR3 contains 16 residues. The ends were cut back, 8 bases at V and 0 bases at J, with 17 bases in the middle. Germline values: CDR1 ENHRY, CDR2 SYGVKD. The CDR3 region is CAICPDRFSSGNTIYF. The CDR3 region has the DNA TGTGCCATCTGTCCTGACAGGTTCTCCTCTGGAAACACCATATATTTT.

This chain joins TRBV28 and TRBJ2-5; tentatively, D is TRBD1 (6 bases). Trimming took 5 bases from V and 1 from J, leaving 17 bases between them. The CDR3 sequence is 16 residues long. In germline, CDR1 is MDHEN, CDR2 SYDVKM. The CDR3 DNA reads TGTGCCAGCAGTCCGTGGACAGTAAACAGCCAAGAGACCCAGTACTTC. Protein product: CASSPWTVNSQETQYF.

This clone was seen more than once but under ten times. The chain couples TRBV5-1 to TRBJ2-6, with 9 bases that match TRBD1. Losses at the gene ends were 4 bases for V and 3 bases for J; bases not matched to a gene: 14. The CDR3 is made up of 19 amino acids. Germline V lookup: CDR1 SGHRS, CDR2 YFSETQ. The CDR3 coding sequence is TGCGCCAGCAGCCCTTGGACAGGGGTGGTGCGTGGTGGGGCCAACGTCCTGACTTTC. As protein: CASSPWTGVVRGGANVLTF.

V gene TRBV11-2 combines with J gene TRBJ1-5; D unclear. The V gene's germline CDR1 is SGHAT and CDR2 FQNNGV. V was pared by 1 base and J by 0 bases, with 10 bases between. There are 16 residues in the CDR3. This chain's CDR3 is CASSLGAGHSNQPQHF. The CDR3 nucleotides read TGTGCCAGCAGCTTAGGGGCAGGTCATAGCAATCAGCCCCAGCATTTT.

V gene TRBV7-9 combines with J gene TRBJ2-3, with 8 bases that match TRBD2. The V segment lost 1 base and the J segment 9 bases; nucleotides outside the gene matches: 12. This CDR3 comprises 16 residues. The germline V gene has CDR1 SEHNR and CDR2 FQNEAQ (reference sequence). CDR3: CASSLVGTSGLETQYF. The DNA for the CDR3 is TGTGCCAGCAGCTTAGTGGGGACTAGTGGCCTCGAGACGCAGTATTTT.

This clone has more than one count but fewer than ten. The CDR3 DNA follows: TGTGCCAGCAGAGGATGGAGTGAGCAGTTCTTC. The encoded protein is CASRGWSEQFF. V and J are TRBV2 and TRBJ2-1, with unresolved D. Trimming took off 6 bases at V and 9 bases at J, with 9 bases between the two ends. The germline gives CDR1 SNHLY, CDR2 FYNNEI. The CDR3 covers 11 residues. Full variable domain (missing parts from reference TRBV2 and TRBJ2-1): EPEVTQTPSHQVTQMGQEVILRCVPISNHLYFYWYRQILGQKVEFLVSFYNNEISEKSEIFDDQFSVERPDGSNFTLKIRSTKLEDSAMYFCASRGWSEQFFGPGTRLTVL.

The V call is TRBV15, the J call TRBJ2-2, with TRBD1 identical over 9 bases. The V and J ends lost 6 bases and 5 bases, in that order; junction bases with no gene match: 10. Looked up from germline, CDR1 is LNHNV and CDR2 is YYDKDF (reference sequence). This CDR3 comprises 16 residues. CDR3 sequence reads: CATRGFTGGITGELFF. CDR3 nucleotides: TGTGCCACCAGAGGGTTCACAGGGGGCATAACCGGGGAGCTGTTTTTT.

V usage is TRBV4-1 and J usage is TRBJ2-4, with D possibly being TRBD1 (6 bases). There are 21 residues in the CDR3. Germline lookup yields CDR1 MGHRA and CDR2 YSYEKL. V was clipped by 2 bases and J by 0 bases, with 26 bases between them. This CDR3 reads CASSQPKNLQGTGLAKNIQYF. DNA of the CDR3: TGCGCCAGCAGCCAACCGAAAAACCTCCAGGGGACGGGATTAGCCAAAAACATTCAGTACTTC.

This CDR3 reads CASRRRESYNSPLHF. The CDR3 nucleotides read TGTGCCAGCAGAAGGAGGGAGTCCTATAATTCACCCCTCCACTTT. J is TRBJ1-6 and V is TRBV28, with D unresolved. Trimming removed 6 bases at V and 1 base at J, with 10 bases between. Per the germline V gene, CDR1 is MDHEN and CDR2 is SYDVKM. CDR3 length: 15 amino acids. Full variable domain (rest looked up from reference TRBV28 and TRBJ1-6): DVKVTQSSRYLVKRTGEKVFLECVQDMDHENMFWYRQDPGLGLRLIYFSYDVKMKEKGDIPEGYSVSREKKERFSLILESASTNQTSMYLCASRRRESYNSPLHFGNGTRLTVT.

The chain recombines TRBV19 with TRBJ1-6, with 7 bases aligning to TRBD1. Germline V gene data show CDR1 as LNHDA and CDR2 as SQIVND (reference sequence). The trim removed 1 base at V and 8 bases at J, leaving 8 bases unmatched. The CDR3 extends over 16 amino acids. Here the CDR3 DNA reads TGTGCCAGTAGTATAGTAAGTCCAGGGGGTGATTCACCCCTCCACTTT. Its translation: CASSIVSPGGDSPLHF.

The chain carries TRBV5-5 and TRBJ1-1, with D possibly TRBD1 on 5 matching bases. Germline CDR1 reads SGHKS; CDR2 reads YYEKEE (reference sequence). V lost 0 bases and J 5 bases, leaving 8 bases between the germline ends. CDR3 size: 13 residues. The CDR3 sequence: CASSLETGTEAFF. The CDR3, as DNA: TGTGCCAGCAGCTTGGAAACAGGTACTGAAGCTTTCTTT.

DNA of the CDR3: TGTGCCAGCAGCGTCCAGGGACAGGGGGCGGGGGAGCAGTACTTC. This encodes CASSVQGQGAGEQYF. The V gene is TRBV5-6, the J gene TRBJ2-7; 12 bases match TRBD1. Unmatched junction bases numbered 9, after V lost 4 bases and J lost 7 bases. CDR3 length: 15 residues. Germline V gene lookup returns CDR1 SGHDT and CDR2 YYEEEE.

This chain uses TRBV5-1 with TRBJ2-7, with TRBD1 identical over 9 bases. The CDR3 extends over 12 amino acids. Germline CDR1 and CDR2: SGHRS and YFSETQ. V lost 9 bases, J lost 5 bases, and 6 bases stayed unmatched. The CDR3 bases are TGCGCCACCGGGACAGGGAGCGACGAGCAGTACTTC. This encodes CATGTGSDEQYF.

The chain combines TRBV7-9 with TRBJ1-3, with 12 bases aligning to TRBD1. Germline values: CDR1 SEHNR, CDR2 FQNEAQ (reference sequence). The ends lost 4 bases at V and 7 bases at J; junction bases unmatched: 5. This CDR3 is built from 15 residues. The CDR3 DNA follows: TGTGCCAGCAGCTCGCTAGGGACAGGGGGCAACACCATATATTTT. As protein: CASSSLGTGGNTIYF.

In this sample, this clone turned up a few times. This sequence joins TRBV5-6 and TRBJ1-1; D gene uncertain. This CDR3 spans 12 amino acids. Germline V gene data show CDR1 as SGHDT and CDR2 as YYEEEE. Trimming left V 2 bases short and J 8 bases short, with 10 bases between. CDR3 sequence reads: CASSFDTDEAFF. CDR3 nucleotide sequence: TGTGCCAGCAGCTTCGATACAGACGAAGCTTTCTTT.

The rearrangement uses TRBV28 and TRBJ1-2; D remains ambiguous. The CDR3 covers 12 residues. Between the trimmed V and J ends, which lost 5 bases and 7 bases, there was a span of 11 bases. CDR1 is MDHEN, CDR2 SYDVKM, per germline. This CDR3 is CASSPRGRGYTF. In DNA, the CDR3 is TGTGCCAGCAGTCCCCGGGGTCGTGGCTACACCTTC.

This clone came up a few times. The chain links TRBV27 to TRBJ1-6, with a weak D call TRBD1 (6 bases). The V end lost 5 bases, the J end lost 6 bases, and 17 bases lay between the germline ends. CDR1 is MNHEY and CDR2 is SMNVEV in the germline V gene (reference sequence). This CDR3 region has 16 residues. This chain's CDR3 is CASSRYRDTGNSPLHF. The CDR3 coding sequence is TGTGCCAGCAGTCGGTACCGGGACACTGGTAATTCACCCCTCCACTTT.

J is TRBJ2-7 and V is TRBV28; possible D gene TRBD1, 6 bases. V was clipped by 4 bases and J by 3 bases, with 10 bases between them. The CDR3 extends over 13 amino acids. Germline assignment: CDR1 MDHEN and CDR2 SYDVKM. The CDR3 loop is CASSSLRGYEQYF. Here the CDR3 DNA reads TGTGCCAGCAGTTCTCTCAGGGGCTACGAGCAGTACTTC. Full variable domain (missing parts from reference TRBV28 and TRBJ2-7): DVKVTQSSRYLVKRTGEKVFLECVQDMDHENMFWYRQDPGLGLRLIYFSYDVKMKEKGDIPEGYSVSREKKERFSLILESASTNQTSMYLCASSSLRGYEQYFGPGTRLTVT.

The chain recombines TRBV7-2 with TRBJ2-2; D remains unclear. The germline CDR1 and CDR2 sequences are SGHTA and FQGNSA. This CDR3 is 13 amino acids long. V lost 1 base and J 5 bases, leaving 5 bases between the germline ends. For the CDR3, the DNA is TGTGCCAGCAGCTTAGTCAGTACCGGGGAGCTGTTTTTT. Residues: CASSLVSTGELFF.

This clone came up once. V usage is TRBV19 and J usage is TRBJ2-3, with D possibly TRBD2 on 5 matching bases. The CDR3 sequence is 12 residues long. Germline V gene lookup returns CDR1 LNHDA and CDR2 SQIVND (reference sequence). V gave up 6 bases and J gave up 5 bases, with 9 bases separating them. The CDR3 spells CASSSAGDTQYF. The CDR3 nucleotides are TGTGCCAGTAGCTCGGCGGGAGATACGCAGTATTTT.

V gene TRBV7-9 combines with J gene TRBJ2-3; D is unresolved. CDR3 size: 13 residues. Trimming took off 6 bases at V and 4 bases at J, with 11 bases between the two ends. Germline V lookup: CDR1 SEHNR, CDR2 FQNEAQ (reference sequence). CDR3: CASRLLVADTQYF. Written as DNA, the CDR3 is TGTGCCAGCAGACTATTAGTCGCAGATACGCAGTATTTT.